A selection of T cell receptor beta chains follows, all from one sample in a study of response to subunit inactivated influenza vaccine. TCRdb re-derived calls from the RT-PCR reads in MiXCR, one entry per CDR3 protein. Among about 650,000 distinct CDR3 sequences, 13% to 15% were seen once, and the ten largest hold roughly 7.6%. The sample here was PBMCs from blood, taken around two weeks before vaccination. Receptor source: a man aged 50-60 years who received an inactivated influenza vaccine. The CDR3 runs from the conserved cysteine through the conserved F or W. The D gene is left open where the match is weak. Size tells how often a clone was seen (once, few, many) or the class of an expanded clone, and some rows leave it out.

TRBV14	TRBJ2-1	TRBD1	few	CASSHPTTGVDEQFF	TGTGCCAGCAGCCACCCTACGACAGGGGTCGATGAGCAGTTCTTC
TRBV11-2	TRBJ2-2	TRBD1	few	CASSHPRDRNTGELFF	TGTGCCAGCAGCCACCCCCGGGACAGAAACACCGGGGAGCTGTTTTTT
TRBV20-1	TRBJ2-1	TRBD2	.	CSARGTSGRGNEQFF	TGCAGTGCTAGAGGGACTAGCGGGAGAGGTAATGAGCAGTTCTTC
TRBV20-1	TRBJ1-2	.	few	CSARDQTGNYGYTF	TGCAGTGCTAGAGATCAGACAGGAAACTATGGCTACACCTTC
TRBV15	TRBJ2-2	.	.	CATSREESRGGGELFF	TGTGCCACCAGCAGAGAGGAGAGCAGGGGCGGTGGGGAGCTGTTTTTT
TRBV7-2	TRBJ2-4	.	few	CASSQQDTIAKNIQYF	TGTGCCAGCAGCCAGCAGGACACCATAGCCAAAAACATTCAGTACTTC
TRBV3-1	TRBJ1-2	.	many	CASSQGQYGYTF	TGTGCCAGCAGCCAAGGACAGTATGGCTACACCTTC
TRBV12-3/TRBV12-4	TRBJ1-2	.	.	CASSPPGGFYGYTF	TGTGCCAGCAGTCCTCCCGGGGGGTTCTATGGCTACACCTTC
TRBV5-1	TRBJ2-7	TRBD2	.	CASSLVSGGDHEQYF	TGCGCCAGCAGCTTGGTGTCCGGGGGGGACCACGAGCAGTACTTC
TRBV29-1	TRBJ2-3	.	many	CSVGIRGPDTQYF	TGCAGCGTGGGGATTCGTGGGCCAGATACGCAGTATTTT
TRBV12-3/TRBV12-4	TRBJ2-7	TRBD2	.	CASSFGGSISYEQYF	TGTGCCAGCAGTTTCGGCGGGAGTATCTCCTACGAGCAGTACTTC
TRBV7-8	TRBJ2-1	.	few	CASRKRRQETLYNEQFF	TGTGCCAGCAGAAAAAGGAGACAGGAGACGCTATACAATGAGCAGTTCTTC
TRBV5-1	TRBJ2-3	.	few	CASTVASTDTQYF	TGCGCCAGCACTGTGGCGAGCACAGATACGCAGTATTTT
TRBV28	TRBJ1-2	.	few	CASSLAGAGGPYGYTF	TGTGCCAGCAGTTTGGCAGGGGCAGGAGGGCCATATGGCTACACCTTC
TRBV4-3	TRBJ2-6	.	.	CASSHRVTGSGANVLTF	TGCGCCAGCAGCCATAGAGTCACAGGGTCGGGGGCCAACGTCCTGACTTTC
TRBV7-2	TRBJ2-5	.	.	CASSTILAQETQYF	TGTGCCAGCAGCACAATTTTAGCTCAAGAGACCCAGTACTTC
TRBV28	TRBJ2-2	.	.	CAIQEDTGELFF	TGTGCCATCCAGGAGGACACCGGGGAGCTGTTTTTT
TRBV20-1	TRBJ2-4	.	.	CSANRAAGIQYF	TGCAGTGCCAATCGGGCAGCGGGCATTCAGTACTTC
TRBV20-1	TRBJ2-7	.	.	CSAPGPYSYEQYF	TGCAGTGCCCCGGGTCCGTACTCCTACGAGCAGTACTTC
TRBV30	TRBJ1-1	.	.	CAWRWAGNTEAFF	TGTGCCTGGAGGTGGGCGGGGAACACTGAAGCTTTCTTT
TRBV5-1	TRBJ2-1	.	.	CASSFPSGEFNNEQFF	TGCGCCAGCAGCTTTCCATCGGGGGAATTTAACAATGAGCAGTTCTTC
TRBV6-4	TRBJ2-7	TRBD2	few	CASSAPGLIHYEQYF	TGTGCCAGCAGTGCACCGGGACTAATCCACTACGAGCAGTACTTC
TRBV5-5	TRBJ2-2	.	few	CASSSRDTNTGELFF	TGTGCCAGCAGCTCCCGGGACACCAACACCGGGGAGCTGTTTTTT
TRBV28	TRBJ2-1	.	many	CASSLPPGGKGEQFF	TGTGCCAGCAGTTTACCCCCAGGGGGGAAGGGAGAGCAGTTCTTC
TRBV4-3	TRBJ2-1	.	few	CASSQEAAGFPLFF	TGCGCCAGCAGCCAAGAAGCGGCGGGATTCCCATTGTTCTTC
TRBV6-1	TRBJ2-2	.	few	CASRLFPGQFTGELFF	TGTGCCAGCAGACTCTTCCCCGGACAGTTCACCGGGGAGCTGTTTTTT
TRBV10-3	TRBJ2-7	TRBD1	.	CAISSRPGTEKTVEVQYF	TGTGCCATCAGTAGCCGTCCCGGGACAGAAAAAACCGTAGAGGTGCAGTACTTC
TRBV4-3	TRBJ2-2	.	few	CASSQDWLAPGELFF	TGCGCCAGCAGCCAAGATTGGCTAGCCCCCGGGGAGCTGTTTTTT
TRBV28	TRBJ2-7	TRBD1	.	CASSVQGDYYEQYF	TGTGCCAGCAGCGTCCAGGGGGATTATTACGAGCAGTACTTC
TRBV30	TRBJ1-4	.	.	CAWSPGNGAKLFF	TGTGCCTGGAGTCCAGGGAATGGGGCAAAACTGTTTTTT
TRBV20-1	TRBJ1-1	.	.	CSASVQPNTEAFF	TGCAGTGCTAGTGTGCAGCCCAACACTGAAGCTTTCTTT
TRBV5-1	TRBJ2-7	.	.	CASSLNRDSYEQYF	TGCGCCAGCAGCTTAAACCGGGACTCCTACGAGCAGTACTTC
TRBV6-5	TRBJ2-7	TRBD1	few	CASSSDRGTYEQYF	TGTGCCAGCAGTTCGGACAGGGGAACCTACGAGCAGTACTTC
TRBV18	TRBJ1-6	TRBD1	.	CASSQSGTGVSSPLHF	TGTGCCAGCTCACAGTCCGGGACAGGGGTCAGTTCACCCCTCCACTTT
TRBV4-1	TRBJ2-3	TRBD2	few	CASSQGGGTTSTDTQYF	TGCGCCAGCAGCCAAGGGGGGGGAACGACTAGCACAGATACGCAGTATTTT
TRBV11-2	TRBJ2-1	TRBD2	.	CASRPSGTSGRLSYNEQFF	TGTGCCAGCAGGCCTTCAGGGACTAGCGGGAGGTTATCCTACAATGAGCAGTTCTTC
TRBV5-1	TRBJ2-1	.	few	CASSGQSQAGNEQFF	TGCGCCAGCAGCGGGCAATCACAAGCTGGGAATGAGCAGTTCTTC
TRBV28	TRBJ2-1	TRBD2	.	CASSLATGTSGYNEQFF	TGTGCCAGCAGTTTAGCCACCGGGACTAGCGGATACAATGAGCAGTTCTTC
TRBV28	TRBJ2-1	.	many	CASRPSKTGFVNEQFF	TGTGCCAGCAGACCTTCGAAGACAGGTTTCGTCAATGAGCAGTTCTTC
TRBV7-9	TRBJ2-3	TRBD2	.	CASSLRLAGGSTDTQYF	TGTGCCAGCAGCTTACGTCTAGCGGGGGGGAGCACAGATACGCAGTATTTT
TRBV19	TRBJ2-2	TRBD2	.	CASRSHSGSFSGELFF	TGTGCCAGTAGATCCCATAGCGGGAGTTTCTCCGGGGAGCTGTTTTTT
TRBV20-1	TRBJ2-5	TRBD2	few	CSARPSGSAETQYF	TGCAGTGCTAGACCTAGCGGGAGTGCTGAGACCCAGTACTTC
TRBV7-2	TRBJ2-1	.	few	CASSAAAYNEQFF	TGTGCCAGCAGCGCGGCGGCATACAATGAGCAGTTCTTC
TRBV15	TRBJ1-1	.	.	CATSRDRAGADTEAFF	TGTGCCACCAGCAGAGATCGAGCAGGGGCGGACACTGAAGCTTTCTTT
TRBV7-8	TRBJ1-5	.	many	CASSLEGGYYQPQHF	TGTGCCAGCAGCTTAGAGGGGGGATATTATCAGCCCCAGCATTTT
TRBV6-2/TRBV6-3	TRBJ2-3	TRBD2	few	CASSSMFDRGLAVTSERSTDTQYF	TGTGCCAGCAGTTCAATGTTTGACCGAGGACTAGCGGTTACAAGCGAGAGGAGCACAGATACGCAGTATTTT
TRBV5-1	TRBJ1-4	.	.	CASSDQGRANEKLFF	TGCGCCAGCAGCGACCAGGGGAGGGCTAATGAAAAACTGTTTTTT
TRBV10-3	TRBJ2-3	.	few	CAIQERDPDTQYF	TGTGCCATCCAAGAAAGAGATCCAGATACGCAGTATTTT
TRBV6-2/TRBV6-3	TRBJ1-5	.	.	CASRDQSNQPQHF	TGTGCCAGCAGAGATCAGAGCAATCAGCCCCAGCATTTT
TRBV7-6	TRBJ2-1	TRBD2	.	CASSHAGGIYNEQFF	TGTGCCAGCAGTCACGCGGGAGGGATCTACAATGAGCAGTTCTTC
TRBV4-1	TRBJ2-1	TRBD2	.	CASSQLGLASYNEQFF	TGCGCCAGCAGCCAACTAGGACTAGCGAGTTACAATGAGCAGTTCTTC
TRBV12-3/TRBV12-4	TRBJ2-7	.	.	CASSLQARRYEQYF	TGTGCCAGCAGTTTACAGGCTAGACGGTACGAGCAGTACTTC
TRBV7-2	TRBJ2-1	.	many	CASSLVLAEQFF	TGTGCCAGCAGCTTAGTGCTAGCTGAGCAGTTCTTC
TRBV4-2	TRBJ1-4	.	many	CASSQGGTTTNEKLFF	TGTGCCAGCAGCCAAGGGGGGACAACAACTAATGAAAAACTGTTTTTT